This T cell receptor beta chain was observed in a study of blood T cell repertoires in COVID-19. The V and J ends lost 3 bases and 1 base respectively, with 9 bases between them. Germline values: CDR1 SGHRS, CDR2 YFSETQ. This CDR3 comprises 14 residues. How the authors handled the data: Amplifying reference gene primers gave estimates of nucleated cell counts. Here immunoSEQ multiplex PCR was the method, and the copy in TCRdb shows in-frame clones only, minus some. V, J and clone size reflect that table, while D and trimming were determined from the DNA. The data hold 190,000 or so clones, with around four fifths observed a single time. Points on this clone: Given a much more abundant clone one base away, this may be a read error. Additional DNA sequences in this sample encode the identical CDR3.

This chain joins TRBV5-1 and TRBJ2-3; D might be TRBD1 (5 bases). The specimen was peripheral blood. The TCR sequence derives from a man in his fifties or sixties with active or convalescent COVID-19. DNA of the CDR3: TGCGCCAGCAGCTCGGTAGGGGGCACAGATACGCAGTATTTT. It codes for CASSSVGGTDTQYF.